Below are 20 T cell receptor beta chains sequenced from a single sample in a study of T cell responses to AZD1222 COVID-19 vaccine. Clones were sequenced by immunoSEQ multiplex PCR, and TCRdb holds only the in-frame ones, with some missing. The sample gives about 100,000 clones, about 90% of which show up once; roughly 2.9% is in the top ten. The input for sequencing was peripheral blood, taken on day 0 of AZD1222 vaccination. The receptors were sampled from an adult in good health.

V is TRBV11-3 and J is TRBJ2-3, with 12 bases matching TRBD2. Germline trimming cut 4 bases from V and 6 bases from J; bases unmatched to any gene: 8. The CDR3 is 16 residues long. Germline CDR1 reads SGHNT; CDR2 reads YENEEA. The CDR3 reads CASSSWTSGNGDTQYF. CDR3 sequence (DNA): TGTGCCAGCAGCTCTTGGACTAGCGGGAACGGGGATACGCAGTATTTT.

The chain employs TRBV7-2 and TRBJ1-1; weak D call: TRBD1 (6 bases). V lost 5 bases and J 4 bases, leaving 17 bases between the germline ends. Germline CDR1 and CDR2: SGHTA and FQGNSA. The CDR3 sequence is 15 residues long. The CDR3 region is CASSPQPGGGTEAFF. The CDR3 nucleotides read TGTGCCAGCAGCCCCCAGCCGGGGGGCGGCACTGAAGCTTTCTTT.

The chain carries TRBV6-5 and TRBJ2-7, with no clear D. The germline CDR1 and CDR2 sequences are MNHEY and SVGAGI. Trimming shortened V by 0 bases and J by 2 bases, and 11 bases separated the two germline ends. The CDR3 spans 15 residues. The CDR3 region is CASSYSYGDTYEQYF. For the CDR3, the DNA is TGTGCCAGCAGTTACTCTTACGGCGACACCTACGAGCAGTACTTC.

This rearrangement joins TRBV7-3 to TRBJ2-3, with TRBD1 matching 7 bases. V shed 5 bases, J shed 4 bases, and the junction held 12 bases outside the gene matches. Germline assignment: CDR1 SGHTA and CDR2 FQGTGA. The CDR3 covers 16 residues. CDR3 DNA: TGTGCCAGCAGCAAGAACAGGGGCGCCGGATCAGATACGCAGTATTTT. Translated: CASSKNRGAGSDTQYF.

The chain is built from TRBV6-5 and TRBJ2-1, with 11 bases lining up with TRBD2. V lost 4 bases, J lost 9 bases, and 5 bases stayed unmatched. Germline lookup yields CDR1 MNHEY and CDR2 SVGAGI. This CDR3 has 14 amino acids. The CDR3 nucleotides are TGTGCCAGCAGTTCGGGACTAGCGGTGACTGAGCAGTTCTTC. This codes for CASSSGLAVTEQFF.

The chain uses TRBV13 and TRBJ1-4; 7 bases align to TRBD1. J was trimmed by 3 bases and V by 5 bases; bases with no gene match: 12. This CDR3 is 17 amino acids long. Germline V gene data show CDR1 as PRHDT and CDR2 as FYEKMQ (reference sequence). The DNA of the CDR3 is TGTGCCAGCAGCCCCCGGACAGGAGGGGGCCCTAATGAAAAACTGTTTTTT. Protein product: CASSPRTGGGPNEKLFF.

The rearrangement links TRBV4-2 to TRBJ1-3; D not resolved. The CDR3 sequence is 16 residues long. V shed 4 bases and J shed 0 bases, with 13 bases lying between them. The germline gives CDR1 LGHNA, CDR2 YNFKEQ. The CDR3, as DNA: TGTGCCAGCAGCCCCGTCGCCTCGGGCTCTGGAAACACCATATATTTT. Residues: CASSPVASGSGNTIYF.

This clone was observed a single time. The rearrangement joins TRBV11-3 to TRBJ2-2; D may be TRBD2 (7 bases). The germline CDR1 and CDR2 sequences are SGHNT and YENEEA. With 1 base removed from V and 1 base from J, the gap between germline ends came to 13 bases. The CDR3 runs to 17 residues. CDR3 region: CASSLGRGALNTGELFF. In DNA form, the CDR3 reads TGTGCCAGCAGCTTAGGACGGGGGGCCTTGAACACCGGGGAGCTGTTTTTT.

The chain couples TRBV12-3 or TRBV12-4 to TRBJ2-5; no firm D call. Trimming took off 7 bases at V and 1 base at J, with 10 bases between the two ends. The CDR3 is made up of 13 amino acids. The CDR3 loop reads CASTPSFQETQYF. CDR3 DNA: TGTGCCAGCACCCCTTCATTCCAAGAGACCCAGTACTTC.

J is TRBJ2-1 and V is TRBV7-8; D might be TRBD1 (5 bases). Trimming pared 0 bases from V and 10 bases from J, leaving 7 bases between. The CDR3 sequence is 12 residues long. Per the germline V gene, CDR1 is SGHVS and CDR2 is FQNEAQ. For the CDR3, the DNA is TGTGCCAGCAGCTTAGCCTACAGGGAGCAGTTCTTC. Translation: CASSLAYREQFF.

There are a few counts of this clone. This rearrangement joins TRBV7-3 to TRBJ2-5, with TRBD1 matching 7 bases. The germline gives CDR1 SGHTA, CDR2 FQGTGA. This CDR3 is 15 amino acids long. The trim removed 5 bases at V and 1 base at J, leaving 7 bases unmatched. The CDR3: CASSVIQGPQETQYF. DNA of the CDR3: TGTGCCAGCAGCGTGATACAGGGGCCCCAAGAGACCCAGTACTTC.

The V gene is TRBV14, the J gene TRBJ1-4, with D perhaps matching TRBD1 (5 bases). Trimming removed 4 bases from V and 10 bases from J, with 10 bases in between. CDR1 and CDR2 from the germline V gene are SGHDN and FVKESK. This CDR3 has 12 amino acids. The CDR3 reads CASSPGGGKLFF. CDR3 coding DNA: TGTGCCAGCAGCCCTGGGGGGGGAAAACTGTTTTTT.

A single count supports this clone. The J gene is TRBJ2-1, the V gene TRBV9, with TRBD1 identical over 9 bases. Per germline, CDR1 SGDLS and CDR2 YYNGEE. Trimming at V came to 7 bases and at J to 6 bases, leaving 8 bases not matched to a gene. The CDR3 runs to 14 residues. CDR3 nucleotides: TGTGCCAGCCAGACCGGGACAGGGTCCAATGAGCAGTTCTTC. Protein: CASQTGTGSNEQFF.

The rearrangement uses TRBV19 and TRBJ1-5; no clear D gene. This CDR3 has 13 residues. V was clipped by 3 bases and J by 2 bases, with 5 bases between them. The germline V gene encodes CDR1 LNHDA and CDR2 SQIVND (reference sequence). DNA for the CDR3: TGTGCCAGTAGTATTCGTGGCAATCAGCCCCAGCATTTT. This codes for CASSIRGNQPQHF.

The chain combines TRBV6-2 or TRBV6-3 with TRBJ2-1, with D perhaps matching TRBD1 or TRBD2 (5 bases each). Trimming removed 4 bases at V and 8 bases at J, with 9 bases between. The CDR3 is 12 amino acids. The germline V gene has CDR1 MNHEY and CDR2 SVGEGT. CDR3 protein: CASSWGMHEQFF. The DNA of the CDR3 is TGTGCCAGCAGTTGGGGGATGCATGAGCAGTTCTTC.

This chain joins TRBV5-1 and TRBJ1-1; the D is unclear. In germline, CDR1 is SGHRS, CDR2 YFSETQ. The CDR3 contains 13 residues. Trimming shortened V by 7 bases and J by 1 base, and 11 bases separated the two germline ends. The CDR3 region is CASRLIENTEAFF. CDR3 DNA sequence: TGCGCCAGCCGCCTTATCGAGAACACTGAAGCTTTCTTT. The full variable domain, with the rest looked up from reference TRBV5-1 and TRBJ1-1, is KAGVTQTPRYLIKTRGQQVTLSCSPISGHRSVSWYQQTPGQGLQFLFEYFSETQRNKGNFPGRFSGRQFSNSRSEMNVSTLELGDSALYLCASRLIENTEAFFGQGTRLTVV.

The chain employs TRBV12-3 or TRBV12-4 and TRBJ2-7, with 7 bases aligning to TRBD1. The J segment lost 6 bases and the V segment lost 6 bases, leaving 8 bases of the junction unmatched. The CDR3 loop spans 13 amino acids. DNA for the CDR3: TGTGCCAGCAGCCCCCAGACAGGGACCGAGCAGTACGTC. Encoded protein: CASSPQTGTEQYV.

This chain connects TRBV9 to TRBJ1-6; maybe TRBD1 (6 bases). This CDR3 comprises 18 residues. Trimming stripped 3 bases from V and 2 bases from J, with 18 bases between. The germline CDR1 and CDR2 sequences are SGDLS and YYNGEE. DNA for the CDR3: TGTGCCAGCAGCGCCCGGTCGGCAGGGGAACCCTATAATTCACCCCTCCACTTT. It yields the protein CASSARSAGEPYNSPLHF.

This clone showed up just once. CDR3 in amino acids: CASGPGQGLNTEAFF. The CDR3 bases are TGTGCTAGTGGGCCGGGACAGGGCCTGAACACTGAAGCTTTCTTT. V is TRBV12-5 and J is TRBJ1-1; TRBD1 matches 9 bases. Germline CDR1 and CDR2: LGHNT and FRNRAP. The length of the CDR3 is 15 residues. V dropped 6 bases and J dropped 0; count of bases not matched to a gene: 5.

V gene TRBV2 combines with J gene TRBJ1-1; the D gene is possibly TRBD1 (6 bases). There are 15 residues in the CDR3. V lost 6 bases and J lost 5, with 19 bases in between. The germline gives CDR1 SNHLY, CDR2 FYNNEI. DNA of the CDR3: TGTGCCAGCAGCGAGCCTGGTTTACAGGGTACTGAAGCTTTCTTT. As protein: CASSEPGLQGTEAFF.